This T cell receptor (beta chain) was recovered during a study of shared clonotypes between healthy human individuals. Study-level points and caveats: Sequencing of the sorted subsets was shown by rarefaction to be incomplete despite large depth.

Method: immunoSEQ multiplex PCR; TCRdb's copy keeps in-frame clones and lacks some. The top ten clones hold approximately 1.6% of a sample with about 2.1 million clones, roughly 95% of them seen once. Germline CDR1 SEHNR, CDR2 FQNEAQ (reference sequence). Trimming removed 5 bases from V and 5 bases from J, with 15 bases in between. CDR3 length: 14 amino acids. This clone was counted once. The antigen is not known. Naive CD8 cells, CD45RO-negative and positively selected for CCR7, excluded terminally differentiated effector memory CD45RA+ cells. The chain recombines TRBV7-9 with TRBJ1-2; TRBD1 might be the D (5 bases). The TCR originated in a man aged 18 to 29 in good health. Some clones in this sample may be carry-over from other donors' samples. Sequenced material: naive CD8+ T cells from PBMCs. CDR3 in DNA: TGTGCCAGCAGCCGGGGGGTCGGAGTTTATGGCTACACCTTC. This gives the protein CASSRGVGVYGYTF.